This T cell receptor (beta chain) was identified during a study of Ad26.COV2.S vaccination and SARS-CoV-2 variants. Study-level results: In TCR breadth and depth analyses, total T cell responses may have been underestimated.

Concerning this clone: The antigen is undetermined.

The data were produced by immunoSEQ multiplex PCR, yet TCRdb's version contains in-frame clones alone and is incomplete. The table lists roughly 700,000 clones, roughly nine tenths of them singletons. CDR1 and CDR2 from the germline V gene are MNHNY and SVGAGI (reference sequence). The CDR3 sequence is 14 residues long. Trimming pared 5 bases from V and 0 bases from J, leaving 8 bases between. The sample's treatment: 15 to 20 received Ad26.COV2.S at low or high dose, single or two shots; roughly five received placebo; per-sample allocation not given. Following the first vaccine or placebo injection, samples were taken on day 63.

This TCR came from a person between 18 and 60 years old who received the Ad26.COV2.S COVID-19 vaccine or a placebo. J is TRBJ1-3 and V is TRBV6-6; D is undetermined. Source: peripheral blood, taken in a trial of Ad26.COV2.S vaccine versus placebo. DNA for the CDR3: TGTGCCAGCAGTCTCCAGCACTCTGGAAACACCATATATTTT. This gives the protein CASSLQHSGNTIYF.